This entry lists 9 T cell receptor beta chains sequenced from one sample in a study of shared clonotypes between healthy human individuals. Profiling relied on immunoSEQ multiplex PCR, and the TCRdb table lists in-frame clones only, not all of them. The sample consists of 2 million to 2.5 million clones, about 95% of them appearing once. Selected positively for CCR7 and CD45RO-negative, naive CD8 cells excluded terminally differentiated effector memory CD45RA+ cells. The specimen sequenced was naive CD8+ T cells sorted from blood. All receptors come from a young man in good health.

The chain combines TRBV5-6 with TRBJ2-1; the D is unclear. V lost 3 bases, J lost 12 bases, and 13 bases lay in between. CDR1 SGHDT and CDR2 YYEEEE come from the germline V gene. This CDR3 comprises 12 residues. The CDR3, as DNA: TGTGCCAGCAGCTATGAAGGGTTCGTGCAGTTCTTC. This codes for CASSYEGFVQFF. The complete variable domain, with remaining parts taken from reference TRBV5-6 and TRBJ2-1, reads DAGVTQSPTHLIKTRGQQVTLRCSPKSGHDTVSWYQQALGQGPQFIFQYYEEEERQRGNFPDRFSGHQFPNYSSELNVNALLLGDSALYLCASSYEGFVQFFGPGTRLTVL.

The chain carries TRBV7-2 and TRBJ2-7; 7 positions agree with TRBD2. Germline V gives CDR1 SGHTA, CDR2 FQGNSA. Trimming cost V 3 bases and J 3 bases; bases outside gene matches: 5. The CDR3 is 14 amino acids. CDR3 region: CASSFGLAVYEQYF. The CDR3 bases are TGTGCCAGCAGCTTTGGCCTAGCGGTCTACGAGCAGTACTTC. The whole variable domain, filled in from reference TRBV7-2 and TRBJ2-7, reads GAGVSQSPSNKVTEKGKDVELRCDPISGHTALYWYRQSLGQGLEFLIYFQGNSAPDKSGLPSDRFSAERTGGSVSTLTIQRTQQEDSAVYLCASSFGLAVYEQYFGPGTRLTVT.

As concerns this clone: The same CDR3 can be traced to other DNA sequences in this sample. The chain recombines TRBV11-2 with TRBJ1-5; 7 nucleotides agree with TRBD1. CDR1 and CDR2 from the germline V gene are SGHAT and FQNNGV. The V gene end was trimmed by 1 base and the J gene end by 5 bases; junction bases not matched to a gene: 2. The CDR3 length is 14 residues. In DNA form, the CDR3 reads TGTGCCAGCAGCTTAGGACAGGGCTATCAGCCCCAGCATTTT. Translated, it gives CASSLGQGYQPQHF.

The chain combines TRBV10-3 with TRBJ2-7; D possibly corresponds to TRBD2 (6 bases). Per the germline V gene, CDR1 is ENHRY and CDR2 is SYGVKD. V dropped 4 bases and J dropped 4 bases, with 11 bases sitting between them. This CDR3 contains 13 residues. In nucleotides, the CDR3 is TGTGCCATCAGTGTCGATGGGGGGTACGAGCAGTACTTC. Its protein product is CAISVDGGYEQYF.

V and J are TRBV28 and TRBJ1-5; D uncertain. Trimming removed 4 bases from V and 2 bases from J, with 12 bases in between. This CDR3 has 15 residues. The V gene's germline CDR1 is MDHEN and CDR2 SYDVKM. The chain's CDR3 is CASSSFPRGNQPQHF. The CDR3 bases are TGTGCCAGCAGTTCCTTCCCTAGGGGCAATCAGCCCCAGCATTTT.

The chain carries TRBV4-3 and TRBJ2-1; 10 nucleotides agree with TRBD2. Losses at the gene ends were 0 bases for V and 9 bases for J; bases not matched to a gene: 11. Germline CDR1 and CDR2: LGHNA and YSLEER. The CDR3 loop spans 17 amino acids. Here the CDR3 DNA reads TGCGCCAGCAGCCAAGAAGGAGCGGGAGGGCCAGGTGGTGAGCAGTTCTTC. Translated, it gives CASSQEGAGGPGGEQFF.

This chain uses TRBV2 with TRBJ2-7; D may match TRBD1 or TRBD2 (6 bases each). Germline V gene lookup returns CDR1 SNHLY and CDR2 FYNNEI. The CDR3 is 15 amino acids. V was clipped by 0 bases and J by 6 bases, with 15 bases between them. The CDR3 loop is CASSEASGDKAEQYF. In nucleotides, the CDR3 is TGTGCCAGCAGTGAAGCGTCGGGGGACAAGGCCGAGCAGTACTTC.

The gene calls are TRBV19 and TRBJ1-5, with a possible D match to TRBD1 (5 bases). This CDR3 comprises 13 residues. CDR1 and CDR2 (germline): LNHDA, SQIVND (reference sequence). Trimming left V 8 bases short and J 0 bases short, with 8 bases between. CDR3 nucleotides: TGTGCCAGTTGCAGGGATAGCAATCAGCCCCAGCATTTT. Translated, it gives CASCRDSNQPQHF.

The chain is built from TRBV4-1 and TRBJ1-3, with D possibly being TRBD1 (6 bases). Trimming shortened V by 1 base and J by 0 bases, and 7 bases separated the two germline ends. CDR1 MGHRA and CDR2 YSYEKL come from the germline V gene. The CDR3 is made up of 15 amino acids. CDR3 protein: CASSQAQGSGNTIYF. The CDR3 DNA reads as TGCGCCAGCAGCCAAGCACAGGGCTCTGGAAACACCATATATTTT.